This TCR beta chain is from a study of naive and memory T cell subsets. As to treatment: skin biopsy from PPD injection site in Mantoux-positive individual. A UMI-containing oligonucleotide was joined by 3' ligation to the TCR cDNA template. Germline CDR1 DFQATT, CDR2 SNEGSKA (reference sequence). The germline V and J ends were trimmed by 4 bases and 0 bases, with 7 bases remaining between them. The CDR3 is made up of 14 amino acids. This clonotype was recorded at least ten times. Ligated cDNA underwent four rounds of PCR with nested alpha and beta constant region primers and SP2. TCRdb recomputed calls from the UMI-ligation and nested PCR reads with MiXCR, one row per CDR3 protein. The data show 35,000 to 40,000 distinct CDR3 sequences, 11% seen once.

This TCR came from an adult in good health. The rearrangement uses TRBV20-1 and TRBJ1-6; D remains ambiguous. The sequencing here drew on skin, taken from a tuberculin skin test site. In DNA form, the CDR3 reads TGCAGTGCTAAGCTGAGCTCCTATAATTCACCCCTCCACTTT. Protein sequence: CSAKLSSYNSPLHF.